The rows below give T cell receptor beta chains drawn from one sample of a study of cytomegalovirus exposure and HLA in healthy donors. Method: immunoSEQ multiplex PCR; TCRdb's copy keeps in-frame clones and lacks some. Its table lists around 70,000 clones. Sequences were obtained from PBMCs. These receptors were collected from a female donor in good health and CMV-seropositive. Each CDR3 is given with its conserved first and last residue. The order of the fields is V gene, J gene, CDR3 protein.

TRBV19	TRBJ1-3	CASSIIGLKARNTIYF
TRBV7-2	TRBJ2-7	CASSLVVSDYEQYF
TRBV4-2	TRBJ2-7	CASRPKHRGLMSYEQYF
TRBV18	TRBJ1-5	CASSIETGAPQAQHF
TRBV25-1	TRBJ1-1	CASSSGTVNTEAFF
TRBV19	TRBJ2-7	CASSSPGLADSSYEQYF
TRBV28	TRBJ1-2	CASSLFQGAYFGYTF
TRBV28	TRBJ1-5	CASSVDSGRGKGQPQHF
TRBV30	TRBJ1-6	CAWSLAPQGENSPLHF
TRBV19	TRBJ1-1	CASSRQADNTEAFF
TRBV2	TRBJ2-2	CASSEAGGANTGELFF
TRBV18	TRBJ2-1	CASSPGNNNEQFF
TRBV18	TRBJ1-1	CASSPRGLIGAFF